The 13 T cell receptor beta chains below were found in one sample sequenced in a study of CD8 T cells in Susac syndrome (dated by TCRdb to about 2019). The library was built by means of the immunoSEQ multiplex PCR assay. RNA was extracted using the RNeasy kit, and roughly 0.45 to 1 ug of the RNA was reverse transcribed with random hexamers. TCRdb passed the public sequencing reads through fastp at Q25 and MiXCR, retaining productive beta sequences. All rows with the same CDR3 protein become a single entry with the most common DNA and genes. Recorded for this sample are 130,000 to 150,000 distinct CDR3 sequences; approximately 95% of them occurred a single time. Of the sample, approximately 0.3% is held by the ten largest clones. Sequencing was carried out using CD8+ T cells from PBMCs. The source is a human donor in good health.

The chain uses TRBV24-1 and TRBJ2-7; unclear D gene. Germline CDR1 and CDR2: KGHDR and SFDVKD. Trimming left V 0 bases short and J 6 bases short, with 5 bases between. The CDR3 runs 12 residues. The CDR3 nucleotides are TGTGCCACCAGTGATTTGTCTGGCGAGCAGTACTTC. It translates to CATSDLSGEQYF.

This sequence joins TRBV28 and TRBJ2-1, with 13 bases lining up with TRBD2. Per the germline V gene, CDR1 is MDHEN and CDR2 is SYDVKM. V was clipped by 10 bases and J by 0 bases; unmatched bases: 18. This CDR3 has 20 residues. The CDR3 protein is CATRGTSGKIVPSSYNEQFF. CDR3 bases: TGTGCCACCCGAGGGACTAGCGGGAAGATCGTCCCGAGCTCCTACAATGAGCAGTTCTTC.

This clonotype occurred a few times. The chain is built from TRBV12-3 or TRBV12-4 and TRBJ2-5; tentative D call: TRBD1 (5 bases). V was clipped by 3 bases and J by 4 bases, with 6 bases between them. The CDR3 sequence is 12 residues long. The CDR3 region has the DNA TGTGCCAGCAGTTTGCAGGGAGAGACCCAGTACTTC. Translation gives CASSLQGETQYF.

The rearrangement uses TRBV29-1 and TRBJ1-2; no definite D call. This CDR3 spans 13 amino acids. In germline, CDR1 is SQVTM, CDR2 ANQGSEA. V was shortened by 0 bases and J by 4 bases, with 9 bases between the two germline ends. CDR3 in amino acids: CSVEDLDTYGYTF. The CDR3 nucleotides read TGCAGCGTTGAAGATCTTGACACCTATGGCTACACCTTC.

The chain has TRBV13 and TRBJ2-5; D is uncertain. Trimming took off 2 bases at V and 3 bases at J, with 10 bases between the two ends. The CDR3 contains 14 residues. Germline V gene data show CDR1 as PRHDT and CDR2 as FYEKMQ (reference sequence). The CDR3, as DNA: TGTGCCAGCAGCTTATCCTACAGTGAAGAGACCCAGTACTTC. Amino acids: CASSLSYSEETQYF.

The chain joins TRBV9 to TRBJ2-7; D is perhaps TRBD1 (6 bases). The CDR3 contains 14 residues. V lost 4 bases and J lost 1, with 12 bases in between. Germline CDR1 and CDR2: SGDLS and YYNGEE. The CDR3 nucleotides read TGTGCCAGCAGCTCCCTGGACAGTTCCTACGAGCAGTACTTC. Protein sequence: CASSSLDSSYEQYF.

V and J are TRBV29-1 and TRBJ1-2; 10 bases fit TRBD1. CDR3 length: 17 amino acids. Germline-derived CDR1 and CDR2 are SQVTM and ANQGSEA. After removal of 7 bases from V and 0 bases from J, the junction contained 14 bases not matched to a gene. The CDR3 nucleotides are TGCAGCGCAATAATCCGGGACAGGGGTAGGGCTAACTATGGCTACACCTTC. This translates into CSAIIRDRGRANYGYTF.

This chain connects TRBV27 to TRBJ1-1; D remains unclear. The V end was cut by 6 bases, the J end by 0 bases, with 8 bases between. The CDR3 runs to 13 residues. Germline V gives CDR1 MNHEY, CDR2 SMNVEV (reference sequence). The CDR3, as DNA: TGTGCCAGCAGCTCAACACTGAACACTGAAGCTTTCTTT. Its protein product is CASSSTLNTEAFF.

This chain connects TRBV30 to TRBJ1-2; tentative D call: TRBD1 (5 bases). From germline, CDR1 is GTSNPN and CDR2 SVGIG (reference sequence). Trimming shortened V by 4 bases and J by 12 bases, and 15 bases separated the two germline ends. The CDR3 length is 11 residues. CDR3 DNA sequence: TGTGCCTGGAACTCCGGGACCCAGGACACCTTC. Its translation: CAWNSGTQDTF.

J is TRBJ1-5 and V is TRBV28; a possible D gene is TRBD1 (5 bases). The CDR3 has 14 residues. V was clipped by 5 bases and J by 6 bases, with 14 bases between them. The V gene's germline CDR1 is MDHEN and CDR2 SYDVKM. The CDR3 DNA reads as TGTGCCAGCAGTACCCCGGGGCTGGCTCAGCCCCAGCATTTT. Protein product: CASSTPGLAQPQHF.

This clonotype is a singleton in its sample. As DNA, the CDR3 is TGTGCCAGCAGTCCCGTTACGAACACTGAAGCTTTCTTT. Encoded protein: CASSPVTNTEAFF. This rearrangement joins TRBV27 to TRBJ1-1, with D hard to call. Germline V gene lookup returns CDR1 MNHEY and CDR2 SMNVEV (reference sequence). Between the trimmed V and J ends, which lost 5 bases and 1 base, there was a span of 8 bases. The CDR3 runs 13 residues.

The chain couples TRBV4-3 to TRBJ2-2; no clear D. Trimming stripped 0 bases from V and 7 bases from J, with 15 bases between. The CDR3 loop spans 16 amino acids. Germline CDR1 is LGHNA and CDR2 is YSLEER. CDR3 sequence reads: CASSQEAAWKGGELFF. In nucleotides, the CDR3 is TGCGCCAGCAGCCAAGAGGCAGCGTGGAAAGGCGGGGAGCTGTTTTTT.

V is TRBV30 and J is TRBJ2-3, with 8 bases lining up with TRBD2. Germline lookup yields CDR1 GTSNPN and CDR2 SVGIG (reference sequence). This CDR3 is built from 18 residues. V trimming: 0 bases; J trimming: 3 bases; junction bases outside the gene matches: 14. The CDR3 is CAWSVPGSRLARTDTQYF. CDR3 nucleotide sequence: TGTGCCTGGAGTGTCCCAGGGAGCCGACTAGCGAGGACAGATACGCAGTATTTT. Filled out from reference TRBV30 and TRBJ2-3, the complete variable domain reads SQTIHQWPATLVQPVGSPLSLECTVEGTSNPNLYWYRQAAGRGLQLLFYSVGIGQISSEVPQNLSASRPQDRQFILSSKKLLLSDSGFYLCAWSVPGSRLARTDTQYFGPGTRLTVL.